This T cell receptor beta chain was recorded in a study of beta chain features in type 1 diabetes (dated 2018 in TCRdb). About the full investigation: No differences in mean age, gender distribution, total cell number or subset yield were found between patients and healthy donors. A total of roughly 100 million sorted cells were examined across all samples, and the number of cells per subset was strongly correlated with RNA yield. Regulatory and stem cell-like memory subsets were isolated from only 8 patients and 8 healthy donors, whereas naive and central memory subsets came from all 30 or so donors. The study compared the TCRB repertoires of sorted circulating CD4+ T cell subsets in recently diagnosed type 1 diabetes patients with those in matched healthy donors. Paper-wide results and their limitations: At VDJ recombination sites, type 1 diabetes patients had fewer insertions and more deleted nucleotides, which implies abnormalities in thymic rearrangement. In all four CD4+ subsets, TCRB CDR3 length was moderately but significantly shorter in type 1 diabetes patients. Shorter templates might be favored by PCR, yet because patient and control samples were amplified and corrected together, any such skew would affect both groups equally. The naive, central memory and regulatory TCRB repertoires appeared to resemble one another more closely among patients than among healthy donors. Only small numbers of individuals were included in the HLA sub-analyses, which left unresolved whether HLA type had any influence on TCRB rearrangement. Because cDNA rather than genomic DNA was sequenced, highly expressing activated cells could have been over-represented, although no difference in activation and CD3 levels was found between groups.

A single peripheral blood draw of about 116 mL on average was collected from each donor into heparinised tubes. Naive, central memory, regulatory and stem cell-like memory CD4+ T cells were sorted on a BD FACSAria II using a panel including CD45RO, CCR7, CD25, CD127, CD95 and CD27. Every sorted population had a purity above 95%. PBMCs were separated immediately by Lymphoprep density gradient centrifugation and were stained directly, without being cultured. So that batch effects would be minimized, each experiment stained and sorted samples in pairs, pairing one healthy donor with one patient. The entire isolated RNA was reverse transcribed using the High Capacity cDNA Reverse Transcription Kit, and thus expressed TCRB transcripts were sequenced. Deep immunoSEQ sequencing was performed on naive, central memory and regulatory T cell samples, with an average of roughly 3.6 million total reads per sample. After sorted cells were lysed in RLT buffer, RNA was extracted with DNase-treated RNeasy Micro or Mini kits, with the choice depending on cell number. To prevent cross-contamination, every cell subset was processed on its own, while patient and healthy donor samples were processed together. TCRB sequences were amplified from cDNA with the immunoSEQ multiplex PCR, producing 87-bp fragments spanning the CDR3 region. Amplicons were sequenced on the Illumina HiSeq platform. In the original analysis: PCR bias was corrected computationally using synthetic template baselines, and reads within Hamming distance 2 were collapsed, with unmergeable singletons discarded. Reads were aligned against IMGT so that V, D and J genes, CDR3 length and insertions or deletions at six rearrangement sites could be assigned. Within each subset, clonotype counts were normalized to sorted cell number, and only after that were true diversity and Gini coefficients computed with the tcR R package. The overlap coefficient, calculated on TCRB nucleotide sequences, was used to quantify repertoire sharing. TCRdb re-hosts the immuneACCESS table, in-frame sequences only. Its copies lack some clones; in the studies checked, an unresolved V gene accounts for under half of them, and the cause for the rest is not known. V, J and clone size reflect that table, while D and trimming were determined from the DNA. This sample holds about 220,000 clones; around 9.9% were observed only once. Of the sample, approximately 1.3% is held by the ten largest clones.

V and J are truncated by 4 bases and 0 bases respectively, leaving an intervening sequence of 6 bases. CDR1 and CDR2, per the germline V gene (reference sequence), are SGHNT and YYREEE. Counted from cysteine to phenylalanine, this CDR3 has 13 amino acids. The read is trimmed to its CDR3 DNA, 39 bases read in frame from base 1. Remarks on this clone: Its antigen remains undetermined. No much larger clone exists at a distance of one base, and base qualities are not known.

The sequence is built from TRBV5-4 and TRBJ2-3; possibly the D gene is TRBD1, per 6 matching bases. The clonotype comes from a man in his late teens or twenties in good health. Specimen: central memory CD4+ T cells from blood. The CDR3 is CASSQGSTDTQYF. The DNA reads TGTGCCAGCAGCCAGGGGAGCACAGATACGCAGTATTTT.